The clone carrying this T cell receptor beta chain has a handful of counts. The antigen remains unidentified. The germline gives CDR1 SQVTM, CDR2 ANQGSEA. The ends lost 6 bases at V and 4 bases at J; junction bases unmatched: 0. The CDR3 extends over 11 amino acids. This entry is derived from a study of a mutant IDH1 vaccine in newly diagnosed glioma. Background on the study: Radiotherapy alone preceded vaccination by 4-6 weeks; alternatively, vaccination started with temozolomide cycles. There were 62.5% males and roughly 38% females among treated patients, whose mean age was about 38 years. V12 fell at week 35 and V13, the study end, at week 47. Study-level results: Among patients, about 94% showed immune responses induced by the vaccine.

Time point given: week 47, end of study. Each dose delivered 300 ug of mutant IDH1 20-mer peptide subcutaneously with imiquimod. Data came from immunoSEQ multiplex PCR; TCRdb stores just in-frame clones and leaves some out. The table has about 84,000 clones, roughly 77% seen once. The sequencing here drew on PBMCs, taken from a glioma patient whose treatment included an IDH1 peptide vaccine. This receptor was identified in a man between 35 and 55 years old with glioma. The chain links TRBV29-1 to TRBJ1-1; 9 nucleotides match TRBD1. CDR3 DNA: TGCAGCGTGGGACAGGGCACTGAAGCTTTCTTT. Amino acid sequence: CSVGQGTEAFF.